This TCR beta chain derives from a study of blood T cells in healthy people across ages. For this clonotype: Germline is not matched at one junction end, which may reflect a read error.

Then a second PCR, running about 6 to 12 cycles, was carried out with a sample-barcoded 5' primer and a J-beta primer mix. TCRdb re-called the 5' RACE reads through MiXCR, storing one row per CDR3 protein. Among fewer than 2,000,000 distinct CDR3 sequences listed, roughly a third were seen once. Material for sequencing was blood. This clonotype was sampled from a woman under 40 in good health.

The DNA for the CDR3 is TGTGCCTGCAGTTTACCGGGAGGGCCGTCGGGTGAGCAGTACTTC. Protein product: CACSLPGGPSGEQYF. The chain has TRBV28 and TRBJ2-7, with 8 bases aligning to TRBD2. CDR1 and CDR2 from the germline V gene are MDHEN and SYDVKM. The CDR3 covers 15 residues.